What follows is one T cell receptor (beta chain) and its context. Participants' reported clinical history set cohort assignment. Cohort 3 donors were reported recovered after two negative PCRs, clearance, or symptom resolution. Profiling relied on immunoSEQ multiplex PCR, and the TCRdb table lists in-frame clones only, not all of them. The top ten clones hold approximately 8.3% of a sample with some 490,000 clones, around nine tenths of them seen once. From germline, CDR1 is LGHNA and CDR2 YNFKEQ. V lost 1 base to trimming and J lost 0 bases; unmatched junction nucleotides: 3. CDR3 length: 17 residues. The data originate from a study of blood T cell repertoires in COVID-19. Study-level background: In each case, the material was cDNA or gDNA derived from T cells, B-cell-depleted T cells, or PBMCs.

The source is a woman in her fifties or sixties who had recovered from COVID-19. The specimen was PBMCs or T cells enriched from blood (not recorded which). V and J are TRBV4-2 and TRBJ1-6; TRBD1 aligns across 7 bases. The CDR3 region is CASSQADRSSYNSPLHF. CDR3 sequence (DNA): TGTGCCAGCAGCCAAGCGGACAGGAGCTCCTATAATTCACCCCTCCACTTT.